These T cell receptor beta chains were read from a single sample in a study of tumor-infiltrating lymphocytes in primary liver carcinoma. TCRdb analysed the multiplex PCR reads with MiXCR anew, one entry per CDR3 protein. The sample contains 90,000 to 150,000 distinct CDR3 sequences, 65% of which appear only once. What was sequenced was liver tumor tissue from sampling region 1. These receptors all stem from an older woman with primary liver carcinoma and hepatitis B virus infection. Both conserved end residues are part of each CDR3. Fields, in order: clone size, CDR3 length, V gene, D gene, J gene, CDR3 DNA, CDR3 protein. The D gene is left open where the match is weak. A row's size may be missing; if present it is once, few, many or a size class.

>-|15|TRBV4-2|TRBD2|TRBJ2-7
TGTGCCAGCAGCCACGAACGGGGGGAGACTTACGAGCACTACTTC
CASSHERGETYEHYF
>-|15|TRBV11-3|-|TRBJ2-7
TGCGCCAGCAGCCCCGGGTCGGGGGGCAACTACGAGCAGTACTTC
CASSPGSGGNYEQYF
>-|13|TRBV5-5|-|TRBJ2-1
TGTGCCAGCAGCCTCAGGGTTTACAATGAGCAGTTCTTC
CASSLRVYNEQFF
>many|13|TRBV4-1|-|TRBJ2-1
TGCGCCAGCAGCCGGGGCGGGGTAAATGAGCAGTTCTTC
CASSRGGVNEQFF
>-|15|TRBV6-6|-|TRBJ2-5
TGTGCCAGCAGTTACTACGGGGGTCAGCAAGAGGCCAAGTACTTC
CASSYYGGQQEAKYF
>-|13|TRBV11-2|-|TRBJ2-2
TGTGCCAGCAAAGCTCAGAACACCGGGGGGCCGTTTTTT
CASKAQNTGGPFF
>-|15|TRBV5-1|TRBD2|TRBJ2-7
TGTGCCAGCAGCTCAGAGACTAGCGTCGGTCACGAGCAGTACTTC
CASSSETSVGHEQYF
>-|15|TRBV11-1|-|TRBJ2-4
TGTGCCAGCGGCCCGGACTGGGCAGCTAAAAACATTCAGTACTTC
CASGPDWAAKNIQYF
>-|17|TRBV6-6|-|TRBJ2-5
TGTGCCAGCAGTTACTCGACTTACGGGTCTCCCCAAGAGACCCAGTGCTTC
CASSYSTYGSPQETQCF
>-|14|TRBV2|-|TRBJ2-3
TGTGCCAGCAGTGACTGGGGTACACATCAGCCCCAGTATTTT
CASSDWGTHQPQYF
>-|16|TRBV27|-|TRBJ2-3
TGTGCCAGCAGTTTGTCCGGGCCCCAAGGACCAGATACGCAGTATTTT
CASSLSGPQGPDTQYF
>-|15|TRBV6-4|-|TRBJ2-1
TGTGCCAGCAGTGACCTTACTAGCAGCGCAGATGAGCAGTTCTTC
CASSDLTSSADEQFF
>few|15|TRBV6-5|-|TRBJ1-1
TGTGCCAGCAGCCCCTGGACCTACTCAGACACTGAAGCTTTCTTT
CASSPWTYSDTEAFF
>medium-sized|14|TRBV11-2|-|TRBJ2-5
TGTGCCAGCAGCTTATTTGCGGACGAAGAGACCCAGTACTTC
CASSLFADEETQYF